The 21 T cell receptor beta chains given below trace back to one sample, sequenced in a study of regulatory T cells in long-lasting Graves disease. Combining iRepertoire HTBI primers with Arm-PCR of CDR3 regions, the authors built TCR beta libraries. TCRdb redid the calling of the multiplex PCR reads with MiXCR, one entry per CDR3 protein. The sample holds around 500,000 distinct CDR3 sequences, 9.5% to 15% seen once. Regarding time point: newly diagnosed GD, antithyroid drugs for less than 3 months. PBMC-derived RNA was used for the TCR library. In addition, the sample was reused for a study of T cells in Graves' hyperthyroidism and ophthalmopathy.

Sequences were derived from peripheral blood mononuclear cells (PBMCs), sampled at new diagnosis, from a patient treated with antithyroid drugs. These receptor sequences come from a woman in her 30s with Graves disease.

This chain joins TRBV4-3 and TRBJ2-7, with D perhaps matching TRBD2 (5 bases). V lost 1 base and J 0 bases, leaving 10 bases between the germline ends. Germline CDR1 and CDR2: LGHNA and YSLEER. This CDR3 is built from 15 residues. The DNA of the CDR3 is TGCGCCAGCAGCCAAGCTTTTGCGGGCTCCTACGAGCAGTACTTC. Its translation: CASSQAFAGSYEQYF.

The gene calls are TRBV18 and TRBJ2-1; 12 bases are shared with TRBD2. The J segment lost 6 bases and the V segment lost 3 bases, leaving 3 bases of the junction unmatched. Germline assignment: CDR1 KGHSH and CDR2 LQKENI. There are 15 residues in the CDR3. Here the CDR3 DNA reads TGTGCCAGCTCACCTACTAGCGGGAGGCTCAATGAGCAGTTCTTC. It specifies CASSPTSGRLNEQFF. Combining the CDR3 with reference TRBV18 and TRBJ2-1 gives the whole variable domain NAGVMQNPRHLVRRRGQEARLRCSPMKGHSHVYWYRQLPEEGLKFMVYLQKENIIDESGMPKERFSAEFPKEGPSILRIQQVVRGDSAAYFCASSPTSGRLNEQFFGPGTRLTVL.

This clonotype was observed many times. The chain has TRBV6-1 and TRBJ1-2; TRBD1 is a possible D gene (6 bases). The germline CDR1 and CDR2 sequences are MNHNS and SASEGT. The CDR3 runs 14 residues. The V end was cut by 6 bases, the J end by 4 bases, with 15 bases between. The CDR3 spells CASSVAGAVYGYTF. As DNA, the CDR3 is TGTGCCAGCAGCGTGGCAGGGGCGGTCTATGGCTACACCTTC.

Many counts were recorded for this clonotype. CDR3 nucleotide sequence: TGTGCCAGCAGCCCATCCAGCCGGGGGCGCGTTGGCTACACCTTC. Its protein product is CASSPSSRGRVGYTF. The chain couples TRBV27 to TRBJ1-2; D may be TRBD1 (6 bases). V was shortened by 6 bases and J by 7 bases, with 21 bases between the two germline ends. The germline V gene has CDR1 MNHEY and CDR2 SMNVEV (reference sequence). The CDR3 contains 15 residues.

The sample holds many counts of this clonotype. The chain has TRBV28 and TRBJ1-5; no clear D. With 8 bases removed from V and 5 bases from J, the gap between germline ends came to 10 bases. The CDR3 sequence is 12 residues long. Looked up from germline, CDR1 is MDHEN and CDR2 is SYDVKM. CDR3 loop: CASLAEDQPQHF. CDR3 nucleotides: TGTGCCAGCCTAGCAGAGGATCAGCCCCAGCATTTT.

At least ten counts were recorded for this clonotype. CDR3 sequence: CASSSSGTPGNTIYF. The CDR3 nucleotides read TGTGCCAGCAGTTCGAGCGGGACACCTGGAAACACCATATATTTT. The chain links TRBV12-3 or TRBV12-4 to TRBJ1-3; tentative D call: TRBD1 (6 bases). Trimming shortened V by 4 bases and J by 2 bases, and 12 bases separated the two germline ends. The CDR3 length is 15 residues.

There are a few counts of this clonotype. The V gene is TRBV14, the J gene TRBJ2-7; D is possibly TRBD1 or TRBD2 (6 bases each). CDR3 length equals 17 residues. In germline, CDR1 is SGHDN, CDR2 FVKESK. V was cut by 2 bases and J by 6 bases, with 23 bases left in between. Here the CDR3 reads CASSQSDRGLASREQYF. The CDR3 coding sequence is TGTGCCAGCAGCCAATCCGACCGGGGGCTAGCAAGTCGCGAGCAGTACTTC.

The chain is built from TRBV12-3 or TRBV12-4 and TRBJ2-1; TRBD2 agrees at 7 bases. This CDR3 region has 14 residues. After removal of 6 bases from V and 6 bases from J, the junction contained 8 bases not matched to a gene. CDR3 nucleotides: TGTGCCAGCAGCATGAGTTGGACTAGCAATGAGCAGTTCTTC. Translating it yields CASSMSWTSNEQFF.

This chain joins TRBV6-1 and TRBJ2-5; D call uncertain. The J call may be mistaken, given a closer DNA end match to TRBJ2-1. The germline CDR1 and CDR2 sequences are MNHNS and SASEGT. The CDR3 has 14 amino acids. CDR3 region: CASSITVDDNEQFF. In DNA form, the CDR3 reads TGTGCCAGCAGTATCACAGTCGATGACAATGAGCAGTTCTTC.

Of note for this clonotype: Given a much more abundant clone one base away, this may be a read error. V is TRBV27 and J is TRBJ2-7; D is perhaps TRBD1 (5 bases). Germline V gene lookup returns CDR1 MNHEY and CDR2 SMNVEV (reference sequence). The CDR3 spans 13 residues. CDR3 nucleotides: TGTGCCGGCAGTCCGAAAACAGGATACGAGCAGTACTTC. It is translated as CAGSPKTGYEQYF.

This clonotype was picked up a small number of times. V is TRBV5-1 and J is TRBJ1-1, with 7 bases matching TRBD1. The CDR3 consists of 15 residues. Per the germline V gene, CDR1 is SGHRS and CDR2 is YFSETQ. V was pared by 4 bases and J by 5 bases, with 11 bases of the junction left unmatched. CDR3 protein: CASSALGQLGTEAFF. In DNA, the CDR3 is TGCGCCAGCAGCGCGCTGGGACAGCTGGGGACTGAAGCTTTCTTT.

This chain connects TRBV7-9 to TRBJ2-2, with TRBD1 matching over 8 bases. This CDR3 is built from 16 residues. CDR1 is SEHNR and CDR2 is FQNEAQ in the germline V gene (reference sequence). After removal of 6 bases from V and 1 base from J, the junction contained 7 bases not matched to a gene. CDR3: CASRHSGTGNTGELFF. The DNA for the CDR3 is TGTGCCAGCAGACATAGTGGGACAGGGAACACCGGGGAGCTGTTTTTT.

The V and J genes are TRBV9 and TRBJ2-2, with 9 bases identical to TRBD1. The J segment lost 3 bases and the V segment lost 2 bases, leaving 8 bases of the junction unmatched. This CDR3 is built from 17 residues. The V gene's germline CDR1 is SGDLS and CDR2 YYNGEE. The CDR3 spells CASSVAGTGYYTGELFF. The CDR3 nucleotides are TGTGCCAGCAGCGTTGCCGGGACAGGGTACTACACCGGGGAGCTGTTTTTT. Using reference TRBV9 and TRBJ2-2 for the parts outside the CDR3, the full variable domain is DSGVTQTPKHLITATGQRVTLRCSPRSGDLSVYWYQQSLDQGLQFLIQYYNGEERAKGNILERFSAQQFPDLHSELNLSSLELGDSALYFCASSVAGTGYYTGELFFGEGSRLTVL.

This clonotype was seen more than once but under ten times. The V call is TRBV19, the J call TRBJ2-1; D not resolved. Trimming stripped 5 bases from V and 4 bases from J, with 15 bases between. CDR1 is LNHDA and CDR2 is SQIVND in the germline V gene (reference sequence). The CDR3 loop spans 15 amino acids. The CDR3: CASSPPQVGYNEQFF. The CDR3 DNA follows: TGTGCCAGTAGTCCCCCTCAGGTCGGTTACAATGAGCAGTTCTTC.

This clonotype was counted many times. The chain has TRBV28 and TRBJ1-6; 9 positions agree with TRBD1. The CDR3 has 14 residues. Germline CDR1 and CDR2: MDHEN and SYDVKM. The V gene end was trimmed by 8 bases and the J gene end by 9 bases; junction bases not matched to a gene: 8. The CDR3 DNA is TGTGCCAGCTTACTGGGGACAGGGAGTTCACCCCTCCACTTT. This gives the protein CASLLGTGSSPLHF.

The chain couples TRBV6-5 to TRBJ2-6; no firm D call. Germline lookup yields CDR1 MNHEY and CDR2 SVGAGI. Trimming removed 2 bases from V and 1 base from J, with 9 bases in between. This CDR3 contains 16 residues. The CDR3 here is CASSYGKFSGANVLTF. The CDR3 DNA reads TGTGCCAGCAGTTACGGAAAGTTTTCTGGGGCCAACGTCCTGACTTTC.

This clonotype was recorded many times. The chain recombines TRBV24-1 with TRBJ2-2; TRBD1 is a possible D gene (5 bases). Per germline, CDR1 KGHDR and CDR2 SFDVKD. This CDR3 is built from 14 residues. V lost 1 base and J 5 bases, leaving 7 bases between the germline ends. Here the CDR3 reads CATSDLGVTGELFF. CDR3 nucleotide sequence: TGTGCCACCAGTGATTTAGGGGTTACCGGGGAGCTGTTTTTT.

To note about this clonotype: This may stem from a read error, because a much larger clone lies one nucleotide away. The chain uses TRBV28 and TRBJ2-2; the D is unclear. Germline lookup yields CDR1 MDHEN and CDR2 SYDVKM. Trimming cost V 5 bases and J 3 bases, with 4 bases left between them. The CDR3 contains 12 residues. CDR3 sequence: CASSADTGELFF. The CDR3 region has the DNA TGTGCCAGCAGTGCAGACACCGGGGAGCTGTTTTTT.

This clonotype was seen ten or more times. The V and J genes are TRBV5-1 and TRBJ1-1, with D hard to call. V was shortened by 3 bases and J by 4 bases, with 16 bases between the two germline ends. Germline CDR1 and CDR2: SGHRS and YFSETQ. The CDR3 has 15 residues. The CDR3 sequence is CASSSLVPPTTEAFF. CDR3 nucleotides: TGCGCCAGCAGCTCCTTGGTTCCTCCCACCACTGAAGCTTTCTTT.

In this sample, this clonotype turned up a few times. This may be a read error, as it is one base from a much larger clone. The genes are TRBV6-2 or TRBV6-3 and TRBJ1-1; D is undetermined. Germline V gene data show CDR1 as MNHEY and CDR2 as SVGEGT. V was shortened by 2 bases and J by 0 bases, with 4 bases between the two germline ends. The CDR3 runs to 13 residues. CDR3 sequence (DNA): TGTGCCAGCAGTTACGACGTGAACACTGAAGCTTTCTTT. Encoded protein: CASSYDVNTEAFF.

This clonotype was observed at least ten times. In DNA, the CDR3 is TGTGCCAGCAGCCCCCCCCAGGGGGCGACCTACGAGCAGTACTTC. It is translated as CASSPPQGATYEQYF. This sequence joins TRBV7-3 and TRBJ2-7; 8 nucleotides agree with TRBD1. CDR1 and CDR2 (germline): SGHTA, FQGTGA. This CDR3 comprises 15 residues. The trim removed 5 bases at V and 2 bases at J, leaving 8 bases unmatched.